This is a list of T cell receptor beta chains from one sample in a study of monozygotic twins with inflammatory bowel disease. TCRdb reworked the 5' RACE reads into one entry per CDR3 protein, no DNA. This sample contains roughly 150,000 distinct CDR3 sequences. The sample was blood. Receptors originate from a human donor with ulcerative colitis or Crohn's disease, or a healthy co-twin of an affected twin (not recorded which). CDR3s include the opening cysteine and the closing phenylalanine or tryptophan. The order of the fields is J gene, V gene, CDR3 protein.

TRBJ1-6	TRBV5-1	CASSRNNSPLHF
TRBJ2-7	TRBV5-1	CASSSGPSYEQYF
TRBJ2-1	TRBV2	CASSEAWLAGGSWYNEQFF
TRBJ2-3	TRBV7-8	CASRPSGSPDTQYF
TRBJ1-2	TRBV5-4	CASSLDLTSYGYTF
TRBJ1-1	TRBV20-1	CSATSGTGYIEAFF
TRBJ2-7	TRBV9	CASSAGTSGGTYEQYF
TRBJ1-6	TRBV6-1	CASRGDRGGSPLHF
TRBJ1-1	TRBV10-3	CAIRGSTNTEAFF
TRBJ2-1	TRBV5-1	CASSLSGNLAGIPYNEQFF
TRBJ2-1	TRBV9	CASSALLAGYSNEQFF
TRBJ1-6	TRBV30	CAWRDSGTAHSPLHF
TRBJ2-2	TRBV12-3/TRBV12-4	CASNPSGPTGELFF
TRBJ2-7	TRBV5-1	CASSLEIGTSYEQYF
TRBJ2-7	TRBV4-3	CASSPGHSPYEQYF
TRBJ2-7	TRBV12-3/TRBV12-4	CASSLGQGAGKYEQYF
TRBJ2-2	TRBV3-1	CASSQARGNTGELFF
TRBJ2-5	TRBV5-1	CASSTTQETQYF
TRBJ1-2	TRBV12-3/TRBV12-4	CASSLRGGDGYTF
TRBJ2-1	TRBV28	CASIKLAGGPVDEQFF
TRBJ1-4	TRBV19	CASSLGQGIGKLFF
TRBJ2-7	TRBV10-1	CASSRNFYEQYF
TRBJ2-1	TRBV4-1	CASSLSSSSLNNEQFF
TRBJ1-2	TRBV20-1	CSARVMDNYGYTF
TRBJ1-6	TRBV18	CASSRDRGLPTKISPLHF
TRBJ1-2	TRBV3-1	CASSPQRDTSNYGYTF
TRBJ1-1	TRBV18	CASSPLLVRGGTEAFF
TRBJ2-3	TRBV20-1	CSARDATDTQYF
TRBJ2-5	TRBV6-5	CASSRTAETQYF
TRBJ1-3	TRBV6-1	CASRRDEVSGNTIYF
TRBJ2-1	TRBV24-1	CATSDPGSREQFF
TRBJ2-5	TRBV5-1	CASSLWAREEETQYF
TRBJ2-1	TRBV5-1	CASSFEGPHNTEQFF
TRBJ2-5	TRBV28	CASSLLAGGQPGQETQYF
TRBJ2-4	TRBV20-1	CSAETVAKNIQYF
TRBJ1-2	TRBV27	CASSTTGTVYGYTF
TRBJ2-7	TRBV5-1	CASSRLGDSYEQYF
TRBJ2-7	TRBV20-1	CSARPTSGSYEQYF
TRBJ2-3	TRBV20-1	CSARGGGRAGLDTQYF
TRBJ2-7	TRBV20-1	CSARDSSFIYEQYF
TRBJ2-7	TRBV25-1	CASSEFYWGTSGTSSYEQYF
TRBJ2-3	TRBV30	CAWSVTAGAGDTQYF
TRBJ1-2	TRBV19	CASRISGTGLRGYTF
TRBJ1-1	TRBV27	CASSLYLGTGVPFF
TRBJ2-1	TRBV9	CASSVAPLAGINNEQFF
TRBJ2-2	TRBV12-3/TRBV12-4	CASSLSQGFGELFF
TRBJ1-1	TRBV7-9	CASSYLGNTEAFF
TRBJ1-5	TRBV20-1	CSARDWQGGQPQHF
TRBJ1-6	TRBV28	CASNAYGGDNSPLHF
TRBJ2-7	TRBV29-1	CSVAGTSGSYEQYF
TRBJ2-7	TRBV9	CASSVGTAPYEQYF
TRBJ1-5	TRBV12-3/TRBV12-4	CASSLVGFEPQHF
TRBJ2-7	TRBV6-5	CASSTSSSHPYEQYF